The 4 T cell receptor beta chains given below trace back to one sample, sequenced in a study of T cell responses to AZD1222 COVID-19 vaccine. Libraries were prepared by immunoSEQ multiplex PCR; TCRdb keeps only in-frame clonotypes and omits some of them. The sample yields 90,000 to 120,000 clones, around nine tenths seen once. This specimen consisted of peripheral blood, obtained 28 days after the second AZD1222 dose. Receptors originate from an adult who received the AZD1222 COVID-19 vaccine.

The gene calls are TRBV27 and TRBJ1-2, with no clear D. Per the germline V gene, CDR1 is MNHEY and CDR2 is SMNVEV (reference sequence). V was trimmed by 3 bases and J by 1 base, leaving 6 bases between them. CDR3 length: 13 residues. CDR3 coding DNA: TGTGCCAGCAGTTTCGGCAGTAACTATGGCTACACCTTC. This gives the protein CASSFGSNYGYTF.

The rearrangement uses TRBV19 and TRBJ1-2; 9 nucleotides agree with TRBD1. Unmatched junction bases numbered 2, after V lost 4 bases and J lost 8 bases. Germline V gene data show CDR1 as LNHDA and CDR2 as SQIVND (reference sequence). The CDR3 is 12 residues long. The CDR3: CASSTGQGGYTF. The CDR3 region has the DNA TGTGCCAGTAGTACGGGACAGGGCGGCTACACCTTC.

The chain is built from TRBV7-8 and TRBJ1-6; D is undetermined. The V end lost 5 bases, the J end lost 7 bases, and 12 bases lay between the germline ends. The CDR3 totals 14 residues. Germline assignment: CDR1 SGHVS and CDR2 FQNEAQ. For the CDR3, the DNA is TGTGCCAGCAGCCTGACCCGGAGGAATTCACCCCTCCACTTT. Translation: CASSLTRRNSPLHF.

V is TRBV6-5 and J is TRBJ1-2, with TRBD1 as a possible D gene (6 bases). The CDR3 is 15 amino acids. V was pared by 2 bases and J by 4 bases, with 14 bases between. The germline V gene encodes CDR1 MNHEY and CDR2 SVGAGI. CDR3 protein: CASSYGSDSSYGYTF. CDR3 in DNA: TGTGCCAGCAGTTACGGCTCGGACAGTTCCTATGGCTACACCTTC.